The 27 T cell receptor beta chains given below trace back to one sample, sequenced in a study of cytomegalovirus exposure and HLA in healthy donors (dated by TCRdb to the late 2010s). Library prep was done by the immunoSEQ multiplex PCR assay. The multiplex PCR relied on a mix of 60 forward primers for TCR Vbeta segments and 13 reverse primers for TCR Jbeta segments. In its TCRdb copy, this immuneACCESS table keeps in-frame sequences only and misses some clones. Where compared with another copy, unresolved V genes explain less than half of these, and the others have no known cause. The sample table shows some 130,000 clones, and roughly four fifths are seen once. The ten most abundant clones make up around 2% of the sample. Sample: PBMCs. Receptors were obtained from a man under 40 in good health and CMV-seronegative.

The rearrangement joins TRBV9 to TRBJ1-4, with 10 bases that match TRBD1. With V trimmed by 0 bases and J by 6 bases, 2 bases remained unmatched. Per germline, CDR1 SGDLS and CDR2 YYNGEE. The length of the CDR3 is 15 residues. The CDR3 protein is CASSVAGTGDEKLFF. The CDR3 nucleotides read TGTGCCAGCAGCGTAGCAGGGACAGGGGATGAAAAACTGTTTTTT.

The chain combines TRBV6-1 with TRBJ1-1; D not certain. Germline values: CDR1 MNHNS, CDR2 SASEGT. Trimming pared 5 bases from V and 2 bases from J, leaving 9 bases between. The CDR3 totals 13 residues. CDR3 coding DNA: TGTGCCAGCAGTTCTCAGATTAACACTGAAGCTTTCTTT. Residues: CASSSQINTEAFF.

J is TRBJ2-1 and V is TRBV7-6; a weak D match, TRBD2 (5 bases). CDR3 length equals 15 residues. Germline V gene sequence: CDR1 SGHVS, CDR2 FNYEAQ. Trimming shortened V by 0 bases and J by 3 bases, and 9 bases separated the two germline ends. This chain's CDR3 is CASSLADSVYNEQFF. CDR3 DNA: TGTGCCAGCAGCTTAGCGGACTCAGTCTACAATGAGCAGTTCTTC.

J is TRBJ2-7 and V is TRBV4-1; 13 bases match TRBD2. The germline gives CDR1 MGHRA, CDR2 YSYEKL. V lost 4 bases, J lost 4 bases, and 4 bases stayed unmatched. This CDR3 has 15 amino acids. For the CDR3, the DNA is TGCGCCAGCAGCCCGGGACTAGCGGGACAGTACGAGCAGTACTTC. Its protein is CASSPGLAGQYEQYF.

V gene TRBV19 combines with J gene TRBJ2-7; possibly TRBD1 for D (6 bases). V lost 6 bases and J 3 bases, leaving 12 bases between the germline ends. The CDR3 loop spans 13 amino acids. Germline lookup yields CDR1 LNHDA and CDR2 SQIVND (reference sequence). The CDR3: CASRKGVYYEQYF. In DNA form, the CDR3 reads TGTGCCAGTAGAAAGGGGGTATACTACGAGCAGTACTTC.

The table lists this clone with a few counts. CDR3 sequence (DNA): TGTGCCATTACCCGGGACTTCTCCTACAATGAGCAGTTCTTC. Translated: CAITRDFSYNEQFF. The gene calls are TRBV6-1 and TRBJ2-1; TRBD2 might be the D (6 bases). The V gene lost 10 bases and the J gene lost 0 bases, with 13 bases spanning the gap. Germline V gives CDR1 MNHNS, CDR2 SASEGT. The CDR3 spans 14 residues.

In this sample, this clone turned up a few times. The gene calls are TRBV30 and TRBJ2-6; the D gene is possibly TRBD2 (5 bases). Trimming stripped 0 bases from V and 1 base from J, with 7 bases between. The CDR3 contains 15 residues. The germline V gene encodes CDR1 GTSNPN and CDR2 SVGIG (reference sequence). The CDR3 here is CAWSVGGSGANVLTF. The CDR3 nucleotides read TGTGCCTGGAGTGTAGGAGGTTCTGGGGCCAACGTCCTGACTTTC.

The chain uses TRBV5-1 and TRBJ2-2; tentatively, D is TRBD1 (5 bases). Trimming stripped 0 bases from V and 6 bases from J, with 21 bases between. The V gene's germline CDR1 is SGHRS and CDR2 YFSETQ. The CDR3 is made up of 18 amino acids. The CDR3 DNA reads as TGCGCCAGCAGCTTGGGGAGAAACCCCCCGGTAGGGGCCGGGGAGCTGTTTTTT. It translates to CASSLGRNPPVGAGELFF. The whole variable domain, remainder taken from reference TRBV5-1 and TRBJ2-2, is KAGVTQTPRYLIKTRGQQVTLSCSPISGHRSVSWYQQTPGQGLQFLFEYFSETQRNKGNFPGRFSGRQFSNSRSEMNVSTLELGDSALYLCASSLGRNPPVGAGELFFGEGSRLTVL.

The genes are TRBV18 and TRBJ1-5, with D perhaps matching TRBD1 (5 bases). Germline CDR1 KGHSH, CDR2 LQKENI. The CDR3 is made up of 15 amino acids. V shed 1 base and J shed 7 bases, with 14 bases lying between them. CDR3 residues: CASSPRGGDGQPQHF. CDR3 in DNA: TGTGCCAGCTCACCACGGGGGGGGGATGGACAGCCCCAGCATTTT.

This clone was observed a few times. The CDR3 DNA reads TGTGCCAGCAGCCCCGAGGGCGGGTTCGGCTACGAGCAGTACTTC. Its protein is CASSPEGGFGYEQYF. The chain combines TRBV7-3 with TRBJ2-7; a possible D gene is TRBD2 (5 bases). The ends were cut back, 5 bases at V and 3 bases at J, with 17 bases in the middle. The CDR3 runs to 15 residues. CDR1 is SGHTA, CDR2 FQGTGA, per germline.

This clone came up once. The chain carries TRBV28 and TRBJ2-2; 10 bases line up with TRBD2. Germline loops: CDR1 MDHEN, CDR2 SYDVKM. J lost 2 bases, V lost 5 bases, and 8 bases had no gene match. CDR3 size: 17 residues. The chain's CDR3 is CASSTPTSGYNTGELFF. The CDR3 DNA reads as TGTGCCAGCAGTACCCCGACTAGCGGGTATAACACCGGGGAGCTGTTTTTT.

The chain employs TRBV7-8 and TRBJ1-1; D not resolved. The CDR3 sequence is 16 residues long. The ends were cut back, 3 bases at V and 1 base at J, with 15 bases in the middle. CDR1 SGHVS and CDR2 FQNEAQ come from the germline V gene. CDR3 protein: CASSFGFNSPNTEAFF. CDR3 in DNA: TGTGCCAGCAGCTTTGGGTTTAACAGCCCGAACACTGAAGCTTTCTTT.

This clone was seen only a few times. This chain uses TRBV7-9 with TRBJ2-1; possible D gene TRBD2, 5 bases. The V gene's germline CDR1 is SEHNR and CDR2 FQNEAQ (reference sequence). The length of the CDR3 is 14 residues. The V end was cut by 1 base, the J end by 6 bases, with 10 bases between. CDR3 residues: CASSLVELVNEQFF. The DNA of the CDR3 is TGTGCCAGCAGCTTAGTGGAACTAGTCAATGAGCAGTTCTTC.

V and J are TRBV28 and TRBJ1-2; TRBD1 matches 7 bases. Unmatched junction bases numbered 10, after V lost 4 bases and J lost 8 bases. Germline lookup yields CDR1 MDHEN and CDR2 SYDVKM. The CDR3 contains 14 residues. In nucleotides, the CDR3 is TGTGCCAGCAGTTCCCCTACAGGGGCCGGGGGCTACACCTTC. Amino acids: CASSSPTGAGGYTF.

This clone has just a few counts. The chain has TRBV28 and TRBJ2-3; a possible D gene is TRBD1 (5 bases). CDR1 MDHEN and CDR2 SYDVKM come from the germline V gene. The length of the CDR3 is 14 residues. V shed 6 bases and J shed 0 bases, with 10 bases lying between them. DNA of the CDR3: TGTGCCAGCAGAATTCAGGGTAGCACAGATACGCAGTATTTT. Translation gives CASRIQGSTDTQYF.

This chain uses TRBV30 with TRBJ1-3; the D gene is possibly TRBD1 (5 bases). CDR1 is GTSNPN, CDR2 SVGIG, per germline (reference sequence). The CDR3 totals 15 residues. Deletions cut 4 bases from V and 9 bases from J, with 22 bases between. The CDR3 DNA sequence: TGTGCCTGGACCTCCGGGCAGGGCGCTTTGTCCACCATATATTTT. Translating it yields CAWTSGQGALSTIYF.

This CDR3 is CATSRGSGKNIQYF. DNA of the CDR3: TGTGCCACCAGCAGAGGTAGCGGGAAAAACATTCAGTACTTC. This sequence joins TRBV15 and TRBJ2-4; 7 positions match TRBD2. The trim removed 1 base at V and 4 bases at J, leaving 1 base unmatched. Germline V gives CDR1 LNHNV, CDR2 YYDKDF (reference sequence). The CDR3 is 14 residues long.

This rearrangement joins TRBV18 to TRBJ2-7; 12 bases are shared with TRBD2. In germline, CDR1 is KGHSH, CDR2 LQKENI. This CDR3 region has 16 residues. V gave up 5 bases and J gave up 4 bases; unmatched junction bases: 9. The CDR3 loop reads CASSSIGLAGRYEQYF. The CDR3 coding sequence is TGTGCCAGCTCATCAATTGGACTAGCGGGAAGGTACGAGCAGTACTTC.

This sequence joins TRBV6-6 and TRBJ1-1; a weak D match, TRBD1 (5 bases). Per germline, CDR1 MNHNY and CDR2 SVGAGI (reference sequence). This CDR3 is built from 14 residues. V was clipped by 0 bases and J by 8 bases, with 13 bases between them. The chain's CDR3 is CASSYSPGRGEAFF. The CDR3 DNA reads TGTGCCAGCAGTTACTCCCCGGGGCGGGGAGAAGCTTTCTTT.

This clone came up a few times. The V gene is TRBV30, the J gene TRBJ2-5; D is possibly TRBD2 (6 bases). The CDR3 extends over 15 amino acids. The germline V gene has CDR1 GTSNPN and CDR2 SVGIG (reference sequence). The V end was cut by 3 bases, the J end by 1 base, with 15 bases between. The CDR3 DNA sequence: TGTGCCTGGAGCTTCCCGACTAGGGCCCAAGAGACCCAGTACTTC. Translating it yields CAWSFPTRAQETQYF.

This chain connects TRBV7-2 to TRBJ2-7; D not certain. Trimming stripped 1 base from V and 5 bases from J, with 12 bases between. CDR1 and CDR2 from the germline V gene are SGHTA and FQGNSA. CDR3 length equals 14 residues. CDR3 nucleotides: TGTGCCAGCAGCTTAGTGGGCAGTAGAAACGAGCAGTACTTC. Translating gives CASSLVGSRNEQYF.

CDR3 nucleotides: TGTGCCAGCAGCCTGGGACTAGAGGAGACCCAGTACTTC. This encodes CASSLGLEETQYF. The chain carries TRBV7-8 and TRBJ2-5, with 8 bases fitting TRBD2. The germline CDR1 and CDR2 sequences are SGHVS and FQNEAQ. V shed 5 bases, J shed 5 bases, and the junction held 4 bases outside the gene matches. The CDR3 is 13 residues long.

This chain uses TRBV27 with TRBJ1-2; unclear D gene. CDR3 length: 14 residues. V was cut by 5 bases and J by 1 base, with 11 bases left in between. Germline assignment: CDR1 MNHEY and CDR2 SMNVEV (reference sequence). CDR3 protein: CASSPLIYNYGYTF. CDR3 bases: TGTGCCAGCAGTCCTCTGATCTATAACTATGGCTACACCTTC.

This clone was seen a handful of times. The V call is TRBV4-1, the J call TRBJ2-1; 10 bases fit TRBD2. The CDR3 runs to 19 residues. V dropped 0 bases and J dropped 1; count of bases not matched to a gene: 9. Germline V gene data show CDR1 as MGHRA and CDR2 as YSYEKL. CDR3 loop: CASSQDFQTSGISYNEQFF. The CDR3 coding sequence is TGCGCCAGCAGCCAAGATTTTCAAACTAGCGGGATTTCCTACAATGAGCAGTTCTTC.

The V gene is TRBV10-3, the J gene TRBJ2-2; D not resolved. The CDR3 runs 15 residues. In germline, CDR1 is ENHRY, CDR2 SYGVKD. V lost 0 bases, J lost 3 bases, and 8 bases lay in between. The CDR3 bases are TGTGCCATCAGTGAGTCGAACCGGGACACCGGGGAGCTGTTTTTT. Amino acids: CAISESNRDTGELFF.

The J gene is TRBJ2-5, the V gene TRBV19, with D perhaps TRBD2 (7 bases). Germline V gene sequence: CDR1 LNHDA, CDR2 SQIVND (reference sequence). The CDR3 extends over 17 amino acids. V was trimmed by 4 bases and J by 5 bases, leaving 23 bases between them. The CDR3 reads CASSSLTRGGVQETQYF. CDR3 sequence (DNA): TGTGCCAGTAGTAGCTTAACCCGAGGGGGGGTGCAGGAGACCCAGTACTTC.

The chain carries TRBV30 and TRBJ2-5, with TRBD1 matching 8 bases. Germline assignment: CDR1 GTSNPN and CDR2 SVGIG (reference sequence). V was pared by 5 bases and J by 5 bases, with 13 bases of the junction left unmatched. CDR3 length: 15 residues. CDR3 sequence: CAWGKRTGLGETQYF. DNA for the CDR3: TGTGCCTGGGGAAAGCGGACAGGGCTGGGGGAGACCCAGTACTTC.